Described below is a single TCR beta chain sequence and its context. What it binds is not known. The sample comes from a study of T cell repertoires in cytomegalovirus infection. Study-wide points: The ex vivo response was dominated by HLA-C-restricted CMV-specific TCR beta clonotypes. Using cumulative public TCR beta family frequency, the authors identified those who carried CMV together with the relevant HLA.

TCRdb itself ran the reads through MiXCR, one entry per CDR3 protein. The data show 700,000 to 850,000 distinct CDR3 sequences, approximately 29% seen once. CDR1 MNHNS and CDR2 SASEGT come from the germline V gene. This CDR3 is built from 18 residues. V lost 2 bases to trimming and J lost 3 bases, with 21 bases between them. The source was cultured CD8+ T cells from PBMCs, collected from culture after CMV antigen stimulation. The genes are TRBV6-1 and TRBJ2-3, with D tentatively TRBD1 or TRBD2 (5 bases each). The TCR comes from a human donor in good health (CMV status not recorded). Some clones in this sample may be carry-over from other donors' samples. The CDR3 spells CASSEWRVSGAKTDTQYF. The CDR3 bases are TGTGCCAGCAGTGAATGGCGGGTTTCTGGGGCCAAAACAGATACGCAGTATTTT.